The next 30 T cell receptor beta chains were all read from a single sample in a study of T cells in localized non-small cell lung cancer. TCRdb's table, derived via immunoSEQ multiplex PCR, lists solely in-frame clones and lacks some. The sample carries about 2,300 clones, approximately 41% recorded once. The sequencing here drew on lung tumor tissue, taken before any cancer treatment. Receptors were obtained from a male donor aged 60 or over with stage II squamous cell lung carcinoma.

The chain carries TRBV11-3 and TRBJ2-5; tentatively, D is TRBD1 (6 bases). This CDR3 contains 14 residues. The germline V gene encodes CDR1 SGHNT and CDR2 YENEEA. The V end was cut by 5 bases, the J end by 0 bases, with 10 bases between. The CDR3 protein is CASSLGTHQETQYF. The CDR3 coding sequence is TGTGCCAGCAGCCTAGGGACACACCAAGAGACCCAGTACTTC. The whole variable domain, remainder taken from reference TRBV11-3 and TRBJ2-5, is EAGVVQSPRYKIIEKKQPVAFWCNPISGHNTLYWYLQNLGQGPELLIRYENEEAVDDSQLPKDRFSAERLKGVDSTLKIQPAELGDSAVYLCASSLGTHQETQYFGPGTRLLVL.

The genes are TRBV28 and TRBJ1-4; D possibly corresponds to TRBD1 (5 bases). V shed 8 bases and J shed 8 bases, with 15 bases lying between them. There are 13 residues in the CDR3. Germline loops: CDR1 MDHEN, CDR2 SYDVKM. The CDR3 DNA follows: TGTGCCAGCCGGGGGGGATTAGGGGAAAAACTGTTTTTT. Encoded protein: CASRGGLGEKLFF.

There are a few counts of this clone. The genes are TRBV11-3 and TRBJ2-7; 10 bases agree with TRBD2. CDR1 and CDR2 (germline): SGHNT, YENEEA. CDR3 length equals 15 residues. V trimming: 3 bases; J trimming: 5 bases; junction bases outside the gene matches: 7. CDR3 region: CASSLKTSGPHEQYF. The CDR3 coding sequence is TGTGCCAGCAGCTTGAAGACTAGCGGGCCCCACGAGCAGTACTTC.

The J gene is TRBJ1-4, the V gene TRBV5-1; 9 bases align to TRBD1. This CDR3 contains 15 residues. The ends lost 7 bases at V and 4 bases at J; junction bases unmatched: 8. Germline loops: CDR1 SGHRS, CDR2 YFSETQ. CDR3 DNA: TGCGCCAGCGGCCTACAGGGGGCCTTTAATGAAAAACTGTTTTTT. This encodes CASGLQGAFNEKLFF. Supplemented by reference TRBV5-1 and TRBJ1-4, the full variable domain reads KAGVTQTPRYLIKTRGQQVTLSCSPISGHRSVSWYQQTPGQGLQFLFEYFSETQRNKGNFPGRFSGRQFSNSRSEMNVSTLELGDSALYLCASGLQGAFNEKLFFGSGTQLSVL.

This clone was picked up a small number of times. The gene calls are TRBV9 and TRBJ2-2, with 9 bases fitting TRBD2. The V gene end was trimmed by 5 bases and the J gene end by 5 bases; junction bases not matched to a gene: 19. Germline loops: CDR1 SGDLS, CDR2 YYNGEE. There are 19 residues in the CDR3. CDR3 sequence reads: CASSAALGLAGVRTGELFF. As DNA, the CDR3 is TGTGCCAGCAGTGCCGCTCTGGGATTAGCGGGAGTACGGACCGGGGAGCTGTTTTTT.

This rearrangement joins TRBV19 to TRBJ2-3, with TRBD1 matching over 9 bases. Losses at the gene ends were 5 bases for V and 8 bases for J; bases not matched to a gene: 5. Looked up from germline, CDR1 is LNHDA and CDR2 is SQIVND (reference sequence). The CDR3 is 13 residues long. The CDR3 sequence is CASSVQGAGTQYF. The CDR3, as DNA: TGTGCCAGTAGTGTACAGGGGGCAGGTACGCAGTATTTT.

The rearrangement joins TRBV18 to TRBJ2-5; D may correspond to TRBD1 or TRBD2 (6 bases each). The V end was cut by 4 bases, the J end by 3 bases, with 15 bases between. Looked up from germline, CDR1 is KGHSH and CDR2 is LQKENI. The CDR3 is 15 amino acids. For the CDR3, the DNA is TGTGCCAGCTCACGGTTACAGGGAGGTGAAGAGACCCAGTACTTC. Translating gives CASSRLQGGEETQYF.

V gene TRBV10-2 combines with J gene TRBJ2-7; 9 bases map to TRBD1. CDR1 and CDR2 from the germline V gene are WSHSY and SAAADI. Germline trimming cut 5 bases from V and 3 bases from J; bases unmatched to any gene: 11. The CDR3 length is 16 residues. The CDR3 sequence is CASSQTGQGIIYEQYF. DNA for the CDR3: TGCGCCAGCAGTCAGACGGGACAGGGAATTATCTACGAGCAGTACTTC.

The sample holds a few counts of this clone. The V gene is TRBV2, the J gene TRBJ2-1; TRBD2 aligns across 8 bases. The CDR3 has 16 residues. CDR1 and CDR2 from the germline V gene are SNHLY and FYNNEI. V was clipped by 7 bases and J by 1 base; unmatched bases: 9. The CDR3 DNA reads as TGTGCCAGCAACCGTCGGGGGGGGACGTCCTACAATGAGCAGTTCTTC. Translating it yields CASNRRGGTSYNEQFF.

This chain connects TRBV6-7 to TRBJ1-1, with D possibly matching TRBD1 (5 bases). TRBV6-7 is noted as an ORF with a role that remains uncertain. With 5 bases removed from V and 1 base from J, the gap between germline ends came to 17 bases. CDR3 size: 16 residues. As DNA, the CDR3 is TGTGCCAGCAGTCGCGGGACCGGTCGGAGGAACACTGAAGCTTTCTTT. It yields the protein CASSRGTGRRNTEAFF.

This chain uses TRBV19 with TRBJ1-5; D is ambiguous. V was clipped by 3 bases and J by 3 bases, with 12 bases between them. The germline CDR1 and CDR2 sequences are LNHDA and SQIVND (reference sequence). CDR3 length equals 15 residues. The DNA of the CDR3 is TGTGCCAGTAGTATCCGGGTCCCCAACAATCAGCCCCAGCATTTT. The encoded protein is CASSIRVPNNQPQHF. Full variable domain (rest looked up from reference TRBV19 and TRBJ1-5): DGGITQSPKYLFRKEGQNVTLSCEQNLNHDAMYWYRQDPGQGLRLIYYSQIVNDFQKGDIAEGYSVSREKKESFPLTVTSAQKNPTAFYLCASSIRVPNNQPQHFGDGTRLSIL.

The table lists this clone with a count of one. The chain joins TRBV19 to TRBJ2-7; 8 bases are shared with TRBD2. This CDR3 is built from 16 residues. Per the germline V gene, CDR1 is LNHDA and CDR2 is SQIVND (reference sequence). V dropped 4 bases and J dropped 4; count of bases not matched to a gene: 12. As DNA, the CDR3 is TGTGCCAGTAGTACCCGGTGGGGTGGCGGGAGGTACGAGCAGTACTTC. It codes for CASSTRWGGGRYEQYF.

CDR3 bases: TGTGCCAGCAGTCCCTCACTGGGGGGGGTGGATGAGCAGTTCTTC. Encoded protein: CASSPSLGGVDEQFF. The rearrangement links TRBV28 to TRBJ2-1; 7 bases line up with TRBD2. Losses at the gene ends were 5 bases for V and 8 bases for J; bases not matched to a gene: 12. Germline V gene sequence: CDR1 MDHEN, CDR2 SYDVKM. This CDR3 is built from 15 residues.

This clone was detected only a few times. J is TRBJ1-1 and V is TRBV4-1; D call uncertain. The V end lost 1 base, the J end lost 7 bases, and 13 bases lay between the germline ends. The CDR3 runs 14 residues. Germline CDR1 and CDR2: MGHRA and YSYEKL. CDR3 amino acids: CASSQGTRVIEAFF. CDR3 DNA: TGCGCCAGCAGCCAAGGGACGCGGGTTATTGAAGCTTTCTTT.

This chain connects TRBV19 to TRBJ2-1; a weak D match, TRBD1 (6 bases). The germline V gene has CDR1 LNHDA and CDR2 SQIVND (reference sequence). CDR3 length equals 14 residues. V was cut by 11 bases and J by 0 bases, with 14 bases left in between. CDR3 nucleotides: TGTGCCGTACAGGGAATGTCCTCCTACAATGAGCAGTTCTTC. Protein sequence: CAVQGMSSYNEQFF.

V gene TRBV11-3 combines with J gene TRBJ2-5; a weak D match, TRBD1 (5 bases). The V and J ends lost 6 bases and 1 base respectively, with 18 bases between them. This CDR3 is built from 16 residues. Germline V gives CDR1 SGHNT, CDR2 YENEEA. CDR3 bases: TGTGCCAGCAGGAAGACCTTTCGACAGACCCAAGAGACCCAGTACTTC. It translates to CASRKTFRQTQETQYF.

The rearrangement joins TRBV18 to TRBJ1-6; TRBD1 is a possible D gene (5 bases). In germline, CDR1 is KGHSH, CDR2 LQKENI. V was cut by 2 bases and J by 9 bases, with 11 bases left in between. The CDR3 consists of 14 residues. The CDR3 DNA sequence: TGTGCCAGCTCACCAGGGGACGGATTTTCACCCCTCCACTTT. Residues: CASSPGDGFSPLHF. Using reference TRBV18 and TRBJ1-6 for the parts outside the CDR3, the full variable domain is NAGVMQNPRHLVRRRGQEARLRCSPMKGHSHVYWYRQLPEEGLKFMVYLQKENIIDESGMPKERFSAEFPKEGPSILRIQQVVRGDSAAYFCASSPGDGFSPLHFGNGTRLTVT.

Turning to this clone: Germline and junction disagree at one end, which may indicate a read error. The V call is TRBV6-8, the J call TRBJ1-6, with TRBD1 as a possible D gene (5 bases). The V gene's germline CDR1 is MNHGY and CDR2 SAAAGT. The CDR3 has 14 amino acids. The CDR3 spells CASLGVAVNSPLHF. The CDR3 DNA sequence: TGTGCCAGCCTAGGGGTGGCGGTCAATTCACCCCTCCATTTT.

This sequence joins TRBV29-1 and TRBJ1-2; 9 bases match TRBD1. CDR3 length: 14 amino acids. Germline CDR1 and CDR2: SQVTM and ANQGSEA. With 3 bases clipped from V and 4 bases from J, the junction kept 6 bases outside the gene matches. The CDR3 loop is CSVDEGQGGYGYTF. As DNA, the CDR3 is TGCAGCGTTGATGAGGGACAGGGAGGCTATGGCTACACCTTC.

This clone counts as medium-sized. The rearrangement joins TRBV9 to TRBJ1-2; the match to TRBD1 covers 9 bases. Unmatched junction bases numbered 5, after V lost 2 bases and J lost 6 bases. Germline CDR1 is SGDLS and CDR2 is YYNGEE. The CDR3 covers 14 residues. In nucleotides, the CDR3 is TGTGCCAGCAGCGTGAACAGGGGGCGAGATGGCTACACCTTC. Amino acid sequence: CASSVNRGRDGYTF.

The chain couples TRBV28 to TRBJ1-2; possibly TRBD1 for D (5 bases). V gave up 3 bases and J gave up 3 bases, with 14 bases separating them. This CDR3 has 15 residues. Germline V gene data show CDR1 as MDHEN and CDR2 as SYDVKM. The CDR3 sequence: CASSFSGVGHYGYTF. CDR3 sequence (DNA): TGTGCCAGCAGTTTTTCGGGGGTAGGCCACTATGGCTACACCTTC.

The chain has TRBV2 and TRBJ1-3; no definite D call. The V gene's germline CDR1 is SNHLY and CDR2 FYNNEI. This CDR3 region has 12 residues. The germline V and J ends were trimmed by 7 bases and 3 bases, with 7 bases remaining between them. In nucleotides, the CDR3 is TGTGCCAGCACACTGATTGGAAACACCATATATTTT. Protein sequence: CASTLIGNTIYF. The complete variable domain, with remaining parts taken from reference TRBV2 and TRBJ1-3, reads EPEVTQTPSHQVTQMGQEVILRCVPISNHLYFYWYRQILGQKVEFLVSFYNNEISEKSEIFDDQFSVERPDGSNFTLKIRSTKLEDSAMYFCASTLIGNTIYFGEGSWLTVV.

The V and J genes are TRBV5-1 and TRBJ1-1; a weak D match, TRBD1 (5 bases). Germline-derived CDR1 and CDR2 are SGHRS and YFSETQ. The CDR3 is 14 amino acids. The V and J ends lost 1 base and 1 base respectively, with 8 bases between them. For the CDR3, the DNA is TGCGCCAGCAGCTTGCGACAGCCGAACACTGAAGCTTTCTTT. It codes for CASSLRQPNTEAFF. Using reference TRBV5-1 and TRBJ1-1 for the parts outside the CDR3, the full variable domain is KAGVTQTPRYLIKTRGQQVTLSCSPISGHRSVSWYQQTPGQGLQFLFEYFSETQRNKGNFPGRFSGRQFSNSRSEMNVSTLELGDSALYLCASSLRQPNTEAFFGQGTRLTVV.

This chain connects TRBV28 to TRBJ1-2; D not certain. Per the germline V gene, CDR1 is MDHEN and CDR2 is SYDVKM. The V and J ends lost 3 bases and 4 bases respectively, with 12 bases between them. The CDR3 sequence is 14 residues long. The CDR3 DNA sequence: TGTGCCAGCAGTTTCACCGGGTTTATCTATGGCTACACCTTC. Protein: CASSFTGFIYGYTF.

V is TRBV28 and J is TRBJ2-5, with D perhaps matching TRBD1 or TRBD2 (6 bases each). The germline CDR1 and CDR2 sequences are MDHEN and SYDVKM. V dropped 1 base and J dropped 10 bases, with 13 bases sitting between them. The CDR3 is 13 residues long. CDR3 protein: CASSLSGARSQYF. CDR3 sequence (DNA): TGTGCCAGCAGTTTATCGGGGGCAAGAAGCCAGTACTTC.

The J gene is TRBJ2-3, the V gene TRBV18, with D possibly being TRBD2 (6 bases). The CDR3 totals 15 residues. Trimming removed 3 bases from V and 1 base from J, with 11 bases in between. The V gene's germline CDR1 is KGHSH and CDR2 LQKENI. CDR3 amino acids: CASSPGPSGTDTQYF. The CDR3 DNA reads as TGTGCCAGCTCACCCGGACCTAGCGGCACAGATACGCAGTATTTT.

This chain uses TRBV11-3 with TRBJ2-1; weak D call: TRBD2 (6 bases). Germline assignment: CDR1 SGHNT and CDR2 YENEEA. V was cut by 5 bases and J by 6 bases, with 17 bases left in between. The CDR3 covers 15 residues. CDR3 bases: TGTGCCAGCAGCCGGAGGGGTAGGGAGCTCAATGAGCAGTTCTTC. Its protein product is CASSRRGRELNEQFF.

The gene calls are TRBV18 and TRBJ2-2; a possible D gene is TRBD1 (6 bases). This CDR3 comprises 16 residues. V lost 0 bases and J lost 5, with 13 bases in between. The germline CDR1 and CDR2 sequences are KGHSH and LQKENI. The CDR3 DNA reads as TGTGCCAGCTCACCACCAGGACAGACCTTTACCGGGGAGCTGTTTTTT. This gives the protein CASSPPGQTFTGELFF.

This clone was recorded a few times. This sequence joins TRBV1 and TRBJ2-3; no check of the table's D call, TRBD2, against the DNA was made. TRBV1 counts as a pseudogene. The CDR3 loop spans 16 amino acids. The CDR3 reads CASSQDHGGGRDTQYF. The CDR3 region has the DNA TGCGCCAGCAGCCAAGATCACGGCGGCGGCCGGGATACGCAGTATTTT.

This clone has a handful of counts. The identical CDR3 is also encoded by other nucleotide sequences in the sample. V usage is TRBV19 and J usage is TRBJ2-3; TRBD2 matches at 13 bases. The CDR3 length is 16 residues. Germline V gene data show CDR1 as LNHDA and CDR2 as SQIVND (reference sequence). V shed 6 bases, J shed 4 bases, and the junction held 7 bases outside the gene matches. CDR3 amino acids: CASSIRTSGSADTQYF. As DNA, the CDR3 is TGTGCCAGTAGCATCCGGACTAGCGGGAGTGCAGATACGCAGTATTTT.